Each of the 10 T cell receptor beta chains below was sequenced from the same sample in a study of cytotoxic CD8 clonotypes in ibrutinib-treated CLL. The method was immunoSEQ multiplex PCR; TCRdb's version includes in-frame clones alone and lacks a portion of them. In the table there are over 100,000 clones, roughly 57% of which are singletons. Sequencing used PBMCs, obtained after 24 months of ibrutinib treatment. Source of these receptors: a human donor with chronic lymphocytic leukemia.

The chain couples TRBV18 to TRBJ2-3; TRBD2 might be the D (5 bases). Germline CDR1 KGHSH, CDR2 LQKENI. This CDR3 has 15 residues. The V end lost 3 bases, the J end lost 2 bases, and 12 bases lay between the germline ends. The chain's CDR3 is CASSPRPGNTDTQYF. DNA for the CDR3: TGTGCCAGCTCACCCCGACCGGGAAACACAGATACGCAGTATTTT. Complete variable domain (other parts from reference TRBV18 and TRBJ2-3): NAGVMQNPRHLVRRRGQEARLRCSPMKGHSHVYWYRQLPEEGLKFMVYLQKENIIDESGMPKERFSAEFPKEGPSILRIQQVVRGDSAAYFCASSPRPGNTDTQYFGPGTRLTVL.

The V call is TRBV6-6, the J call TRBJ1-3; TRBD1 is a possible D gene (5 bases). Trimming stripped 5 bases from V and 4 bases from J, with 15 bases between. The germline V gene has CDR1 MNHNY and CDR2 SVGAGI (reference sequence). The CDR3 length is 15 residues. The CDR3 DNA reads as TGTGCCAGCAGTCTCCCCGGGGGGACGGGAAACACCATATATTTT. Translation: CASSLPGGTGNTIYF.

V is TRBV29-1 and J is TRBJ1-2; D not resolved. Germline V lookup: CDR1 SQVTM, CDR2 ANQGSEA. The length of the CDR3 is 13 residues. The germline V and J ends were trimmed by 4 bases and 3 bases, with 12 bases remaining between them. The CDR3 DNA reads as TGCAGCGTTGTACGCCCAACTCACTATGGCTACACCTTC. Protein: CSVVRPTHYGYTF.

The chain is built from TRBV5-6 and TRBJ2-7; no firm D call. The V and J ends lost 0 bases and 7 bases respectively, with 17 bases between them. This CDR3 spans 15 amino acids. Germline V gene sequence: CDR1 SGHDT, CDR2 YYEEEE. The CDR3 DNA follows: TGTGCCAGCAGCTTGGTCTCCGGTGGTCATCGGGAGCAGTACTTC. The encoded protein is CASSLVSGGHREQYF. The full variable domain, completed using reference TRBV5-6 and TRBJ2-7, is DAGVTQSPTHLIKTRGQQVTLRCSPKSGHDTVSWYQQALGQGPQFIFQYYEEEERQRGNFPDRFSGHQFPNYSSELNVNALLLGDSALYLCASSLVSGGHREQYFGPGTRLTVT.

CDR3: CASSQDGRNQPQHF. The DNA for the CDR3 is TGCGCCAGCAGCCAGGACGGACGCAATCAGCCCCAGCATTTT. The V call is TRBV5-1, the J call TRBJ1-5; D remains ambiguous. Trimming shortened V by 4 bases and J by 2 bases, and 10 bases separated the two germline ends. The germline gives CDR1 SGHRS, CDR2 YFSETQ. This CDR3 is built from 14 residues.

This clone was counted once. The V and J genes are TRBV25-1 and TRBJ2-2; 10 bases map to TRBD1. Germline-derived CDR1 and CDR2 are MGHDK and SYGVNS. The CDR3 is made up of 17 amino acids. The V and J ends lost 2 bases and 6 bases, in that order; junction bases with no gene match: 9. CDR3 in amino acids: CASSEGRGQGMAGELFF. In DNA, the CDR3 is TGTGCCAGCAGTGAAGGGAGGGGACAGGGGATGGCCGGGGAGCTGTTTTTT.

The chain employs TRBV4-1 and TRBJ1-5, with D possibly matching TRBD1 (5 bases). CDR1 MGHRA and CDR2 YSYEKL come from the germline V gene. V dropped 1 base and J dropped 6 bases, with 10 bases sitting between them. This CDR3 spans 14 amino acids. The CDR3 DNA sequence: TGCGCCAGCAGCCAAGGGGGGGGATTTCAGCCCCAGCATTTT. Amino acid sequence: CASSQGGGFQPQHF.

This sequence joins TRBV9 and TRBJ2-5, with 7 positions matching TRBD1. Germline lookup yields CDR1 SGDLS and CDR2 YYNGEE. This CDR3 comprises 15 residues. V lost 3 bases and J lost 5; bases outside the gene matches: 10. CDR3: CASSARDSAFETQYF. CDR3 in DNA: TGTGCCAGCAGCGCCCGGGACAGCGCCTTCGAGACCCAGTACTTC.

The V call is TRBV2, the J call TRBJ2-3; D unresolved. Germline CDR1 is SNHLY and CDR2 is FYNNEI. This CDR3 is 13 amino acids long. V was trimmed by 6 bases and J by 1 base, leaving 8 bases between them. The CDR3 sequence: CASSNTRTDTQYF. In DNA form, the CDR3 reads TGTGCCAGCAGCAACACCCGCACAGATACGCAGTATTTT.

V usage is TRBV2 and J usage is TRBJ1-1, with 9 bases aligning to TRBD1. The J segment lost 2 bases and the V segment lost 6 bases, leaving 4 bases of the junction unmatched. CDR1 and CDR2 (germline): SNHLY, FYNNEI. The CDR3 has 14 amino acids. The chain's CDR3 is CASRLDRGNTEAFF. The CDR3 DNA follows: TGTGCCAGCAGGCTGGACAGGGGTAACACTGAAGCTTTCTTT.